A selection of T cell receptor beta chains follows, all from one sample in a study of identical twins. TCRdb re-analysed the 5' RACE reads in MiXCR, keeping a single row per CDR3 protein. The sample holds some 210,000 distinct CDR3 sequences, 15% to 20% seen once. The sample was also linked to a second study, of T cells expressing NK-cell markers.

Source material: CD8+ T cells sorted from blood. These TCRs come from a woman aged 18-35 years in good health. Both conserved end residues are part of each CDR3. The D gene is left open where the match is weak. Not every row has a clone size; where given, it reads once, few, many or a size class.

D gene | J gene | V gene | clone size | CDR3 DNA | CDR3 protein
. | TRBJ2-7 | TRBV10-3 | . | TGTGCCATCAGCAGCACAGGGTACGAGCAGTACTTC | CAISSTGYEQYF
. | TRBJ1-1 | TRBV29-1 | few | TGCAGCGTTGAATGGCGAGCGGGGACTGAAGCTTTCTTT | CSVEWRAGTEAFF
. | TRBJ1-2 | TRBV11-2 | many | TGTGCCAGCACCGAGGAGTTTTCAACTCGTAACTATGGCTACACCTTC | CASTEEFSTRNYGYTF
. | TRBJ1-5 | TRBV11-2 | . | TGTGCCAGCAGCTTAGGGACAGTTTTCAATCAGCCCCAGCATTTT | CASSLGTVFNQPQHF
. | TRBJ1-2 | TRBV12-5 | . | TGTGCTAGTGGCCCGCCGGGGACCGGGGATGGCTACACCTTC | CASGPPGTGDGYTF
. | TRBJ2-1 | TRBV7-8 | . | TGTGCCAGCAGCTCGCCTCCGGGTCCCCTTCCCTACAATGAGCAGTTCTTC | CASSSPPGPLPYNEQFF
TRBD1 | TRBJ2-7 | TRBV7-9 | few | TGTGCCAGCAGCTTCGGGACAGACGAGCAGTACTTC | CASSFGTDEQYF
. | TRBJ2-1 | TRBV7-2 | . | TGTGCCAGCAGCCCGGGGTTTAGCTCCTACAATGAGCAGTTCTTC | CASSPGFSSYNEQFF
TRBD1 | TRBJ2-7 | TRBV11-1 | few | TGTGCCAGCAGCTTGCCCCCGGGACAGGGGAGGACCTCCTACGAGCAGTACTTC | CASSLPPGQGRTSYEQYF
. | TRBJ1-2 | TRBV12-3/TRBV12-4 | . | TGTGCCAGCAGTTATACCCCCCAGGGATTTGATGGCTACACCTTC | CASSYTPQGFDGYTF
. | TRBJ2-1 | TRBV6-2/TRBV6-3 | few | TGTGCCAGCAGTTACCCCGCGGAAGTCTACAATGAGCAGTTCTTC | CASSYPAEVYNEQFF
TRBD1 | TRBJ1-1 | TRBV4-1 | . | TGCGCCAGCAGCCAGCCTGACAGGGGGGACACTGAAGCTTTCTTT | CASSQPDRGDTEAFF
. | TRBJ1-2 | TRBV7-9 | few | TGTGCCAGCAGCCCCCCGGCGGGGGTGTATGGCTACACCTTC | CASSPPAGVYGYTF
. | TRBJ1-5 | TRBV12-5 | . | TGTGCTAGTGGAGTCGGGGTCAATCAGCCCCAGCATTTT | CASGVGVNQPQHF
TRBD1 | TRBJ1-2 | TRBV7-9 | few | TGTGCCAGCAGCCCCCGGACAGGGGAGAACTATGGCTACACCTTC | CASSPRTGENYGYTF
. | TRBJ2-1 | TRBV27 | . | TGTGCCAGCAGTTTTGGGGGGCCCGGTGAGCAGTTCTTC | CASSFGGPGEQFF
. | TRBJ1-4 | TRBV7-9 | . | TGTGCCAGCAGCTTGGGTACTTGGGAAAAACTGTTTTTT | CASSLGTWEKLFF
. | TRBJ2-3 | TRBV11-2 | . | TGTGCCAGCAGCTTAGTGGTGGGCCACACAGATACGCAGTATTTT | CASSLVVGHTDTQYF
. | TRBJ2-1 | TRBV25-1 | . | TGTGCCAGCAGTGAATGGAATGAGCAGTTCTTC | CASSEWNEQFF
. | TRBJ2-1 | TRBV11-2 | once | TGTGCCAGCAGCGTAAGGTACAATGAGCAGTTCTTC | CASSVRYNEQFF
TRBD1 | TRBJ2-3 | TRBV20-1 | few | TGCAGTGCTAGAGGCAGGGGGATCGGGCGAAGCACAGATACGCAGTATTTT | CSARGRGIGRSTDTQYF
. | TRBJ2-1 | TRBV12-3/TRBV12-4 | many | TGTGCCAGCAGTTTAGCTGCGAATGAGCAGTTCTTC | CASSLAANEQFF
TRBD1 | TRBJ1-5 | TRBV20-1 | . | TGCAGTGCTAGGGGCGACAGGGGTTGGCAGCCCCAGCATTTT | CSARGDRGWQPQHF
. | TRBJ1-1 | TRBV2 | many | TGTGCCAGCTCACCCACCCAGGGTATGAACACTGAAGCTTTCTTT | CASSPTQGMNTEAFF